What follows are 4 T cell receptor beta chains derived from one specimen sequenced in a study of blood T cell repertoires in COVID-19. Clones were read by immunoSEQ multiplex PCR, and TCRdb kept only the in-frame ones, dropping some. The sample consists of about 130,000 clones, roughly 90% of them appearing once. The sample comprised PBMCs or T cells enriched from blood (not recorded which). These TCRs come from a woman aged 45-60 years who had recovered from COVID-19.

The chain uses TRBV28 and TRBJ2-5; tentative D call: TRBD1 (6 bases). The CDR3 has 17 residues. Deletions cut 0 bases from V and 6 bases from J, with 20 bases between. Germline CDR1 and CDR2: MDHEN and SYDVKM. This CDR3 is CASSLWPGDILPKTQYF. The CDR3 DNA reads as TGTGCCAGCAGTTTATGGCCAGGGGACATTTTACCAAAGACCCAGTACTTC.

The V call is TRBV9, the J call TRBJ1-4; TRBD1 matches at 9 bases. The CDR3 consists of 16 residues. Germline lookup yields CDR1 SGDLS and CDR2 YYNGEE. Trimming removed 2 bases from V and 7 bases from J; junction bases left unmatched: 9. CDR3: CASSVSTGGSGEKLFF. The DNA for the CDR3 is TGTGCCAGCAGCGTTTCTACAGGGGGCTCTGGTGAAAAACTGTTTTTT.

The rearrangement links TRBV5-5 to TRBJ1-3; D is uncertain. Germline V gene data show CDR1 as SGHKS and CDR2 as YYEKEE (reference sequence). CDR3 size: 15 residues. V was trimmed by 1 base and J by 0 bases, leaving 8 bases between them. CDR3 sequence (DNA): TGTGCCAGCAGCTTGTCAGTGATCTCTGGAAACACCATATATTTT. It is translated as CASSLSVISGNTIYF.

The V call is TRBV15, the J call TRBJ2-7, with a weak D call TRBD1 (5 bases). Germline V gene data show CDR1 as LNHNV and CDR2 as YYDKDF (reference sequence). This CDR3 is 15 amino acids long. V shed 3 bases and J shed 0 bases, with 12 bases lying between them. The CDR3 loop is CATSSTQASSYEQYF. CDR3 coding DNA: TGTGCCACCAGCAGCACACAGGCCTCCTCCTACGAGCAGTACTTC. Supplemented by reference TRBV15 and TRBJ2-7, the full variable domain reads DAMVIQNPRYQVTQFGKPVTLSCSQTLNHNVMYWYQQKSSQAPKLLFHYYDKDFNNEADTPDNFQSRRPNTSFCFLDIRSPGLGDTAMYLCATSSTQASSYEQYFGPGTRLTVT.